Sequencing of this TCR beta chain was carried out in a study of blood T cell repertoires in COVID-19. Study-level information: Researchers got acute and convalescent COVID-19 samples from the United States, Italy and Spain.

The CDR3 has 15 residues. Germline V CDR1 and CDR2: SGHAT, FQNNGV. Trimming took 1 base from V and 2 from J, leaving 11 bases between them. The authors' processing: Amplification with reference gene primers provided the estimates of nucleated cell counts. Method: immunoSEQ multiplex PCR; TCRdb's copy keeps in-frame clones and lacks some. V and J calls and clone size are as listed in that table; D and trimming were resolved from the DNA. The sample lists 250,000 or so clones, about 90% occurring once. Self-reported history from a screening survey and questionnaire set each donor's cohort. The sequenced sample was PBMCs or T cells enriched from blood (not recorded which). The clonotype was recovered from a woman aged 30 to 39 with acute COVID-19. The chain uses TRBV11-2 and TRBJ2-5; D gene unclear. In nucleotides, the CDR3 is TGTGCCAGCAGCTTAGGTGGCCATTCTCAAGAGACCCAGTACTTC. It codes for CASSLGGHSQETQYF.